The 22 T cell receptor beta chains presented below share a single source sample, sequenced in a study of identical twins. MiXCR, run by TCRdb on the 5' RACE reads, gives a single entry per CDR3 protein. The table shows hundreds of thousands of distinct CDR3 sequences, with 5.5% to 6.5% occurring only once. Source material: naive T cells sorted from blood. The receptor source for this set is a man younger than 35 in good health.

The sample holds a few counts of this clonotype. The gene calls are TRBV12-5 and TRBJ2-3; D is unclear. The CDR3 length is 12 residues. In germline, CDR1 is LGHNT, CDR2 FRNRAP. Trimming pared 0 bases from V and 8 bases from J, leaving 6 bases between. CDR3 residues: CASGLVQATQYF. The CDR3 nucleotides are TGTGCTAGTGGTTTGGTACAAGCTACGCAGTATTTT.

This clonotype was counted only a few times. The rearrangement links TRBV14 to TRBJ1-4; D is undetermined. This CDR3 contains 13 residues. V lost 1 base and J lost 8, with 8 bases in between. Per germline, CDR1 SGHDN and CDR2 FVKESK. The chain's CDR3 is CASSQGRQEKLFF. CDR3 nucleotides: TGTGCCAGCAGCCAAGGACGGCAGGAAAAACTGTTTTTT.

There are many counts of this clonotype. The chain joins TRBV6-6 to TRBJ2-2; perhaps TRBD1 as D (5 bases). The CDR3 runs to 13 residues. CDR1 MNHNY and CDR2 SVGAGI come from the germline V gene (reference sequence). The V and J ends lost 3 bases and 13 bases respectively, with 15 bases between them. The CDR3 region is CASSYKGQGWLFF. CDR3 DNA sequence: TGTGCCAGCAGTTATAAGGGGCAGGGTTGGCTGTTTTTT.

The chain links TRBV10-3 to TRBJ2-7; 13 bases align to TRBD2. Germline values: CDR1 ENHRY, CDR2 SYGVKD. The CDR3 is made up of 15 amino acids. V trimming: 5 bases; J trimming: 6 bases; junction bases outside the gene matches: 7. Here the CDR3 DNA reads TGTGCCATCAGTACAGGGACTAGCGGGATGGGCGAGCAGTACTTC. It translates to CAISTGTSGMGEQYF.

This clonotype has more than one count but fewer than ten. The CDR3 sequence is CSARDNSGYNQPQHF. The DNA of the CDR3 is TGCAGTGCTAGAGATAATTCAGGGTATAATCAGCCCCAGCATTTT. The rearrangement uses TRBV20-1 and TRBJ1-5, with a weak D call TRBD1 (5 bases). Trimming pared 0 bases from V and 4 bases from J, leaving 13 bases between. From germline, CDR1 is DFQATT and CDR2 SNEGSKA (reference sequence). CDR3 length: 15 amino acids.

This clonotype was observed many times. The chain links TRBV28 to TRBJ2-5; D gene ambiguous. V lost 3 bases and J lost 2, with 10 bases in between. This CDR3 is 14 amino acids long. Germline V gives CDR1 MDHEN, CDR2 SYDVKM. The CDR3 coding sequence is TGTGCCAGCAGTTTTCCCCGAATTCAAGAGACCCAGTACTTC. Its translation: CASSFPRIQETQYF.

This clonotype was seen repeatedly, ten times or more. The rearrangement uses TRBV29-1 and TRBJ2-1; possible D gene TRBD2, 6 bases. The V end was cut by 6 bases, the J end by 4 bases, with 10 bases between. The CDR3 has 12 residues. Germline CDR1 SQVTM, CDR2 ANQGSEA. The CDR3 is CSVSGGYNEQFF. In DNA, the CDR3 is TGCAGCGTCTCCGGGGGATACAATGAGCAGTTCTTC.

This clonotype was picked up a small number of times. The junction shows a germline mismatch at one end, possibly a read error. The chain joins TRBV20-1 to TRBJ2-2; 9 bases are shared with TRBD2. The CDR3 runs to 14 residues. The germline CDR1 and CDR2 sequences are DFQATT and SNEGSKA (reference sequence). In nucleotides, the CDR3 is TGCAGTGCTCAGCGGGAGGCCGGCACCGGGGACCTGTTTTTT. Translated: CSAQREAGTGDLFF.

This clonotype came up a few times. V is TRBV6-1 and J is TRBJ2-2, with TRBD2 identical over 8 bases. CDR3 length equals 13 residues. V dropped 7 bases and J dropped 5; count of bases not matched to a gene: 3. Germline V gene sequence: CDR1 MNHNS, CDR2 SASEGT. The CDR3 protein is CASKAGVTGELFF. CDR3 DNA sequence: TGTGCCAGCAAAGCGGGAGTTACCGGGGAGCTGTTTTTT.

This clonotype was seen repeatedly, ten times or more. The chain is built from TRBV29-1 and TRBJ2-2; D unresolved. The CDR3 consists of 13 residues. Trimming took off 4 bases at V and 5 bases at J, with 11 bases between the two ends. Germline loops: CDR1 SQVTM, CDR2 ANQGSEA. The DNA for the CDR3 is TGCAGCGTTGTAATGGGCAGTACCGGGGAGCTGTTTTTT. Translating gives CSVVMGSTGELFF.

In its sample, this clonotype was seen a few times. The chain links TRBV30 to TRBJ2-5; TRBD2 might be the D (6 bases). Trimming pared 4 bases from V and 5 bases from J, leaving 8 bases between. This CDR3 region has 11 residues. Germline CDR1 is GTSNPN and CDR2 is SVGIG (reference sequence). The CDR3 here is CAWTGRETQYF. DNA for the CDR3: TGTGCCTGGACAGGGAGGGAGACCCAGTACTTC.

The V call is TRBV10-3, the J call TRBJ2-5, with unresolved D. The CDR3 consists of 15 residues. The V and J ends lost 10 bases and 1 base respectively, with 19 bases between them. Germline lookup yields CDR1 ENHRY and CDR2 SYGVKD. The CDR3 region is CATRHTQLSQETQYF. DNA of the CDR3: TGTGCCACCCGGCATACCCAACTTTCCCAAGAGACCCAGTACTTC.

Ten or more counts support this clonotype. V is TRBV6-5 and J is TRBJ1-1; TRBD1 might be the D (6 bases). Germline V CDR1 and CDR2: MNHEY, SVGAGI. V lost 2 bases to trimming and J lost 11 bases, with 21 bases between them. The CDR3 has 15 amino acids. The CDR3 reads CASSYAQAGANMAFF. The DNA of the CDR3 is TGTGCCAGCAGTTACGCCCAGGCAGGGGCTAATATGGCTTTCTTT.

In this sample, this clonotype turned up many times. The V gene is TRBV6-1, the J gene TRBJ2-1, with 12 nucleotides matching TRBD2. Germline V gene lookup returns CDR1 MNHNS and CDR2 SASEGT. This CDR3 region has 14 residues. The junction had 4 bases not matched to a gene; V was cut back by 4 bases and J by 9 bases. The chain's CDR3 is CASSGLAGEGEQFF. The DNA of the CDR3 is TGTGCCAGCAGTGGACTAGCGGGAGAGGGTGAGCAGTTCTTC.

V usage is TRBV6-1 and J usage is TRBJ2-2; 9 nucleotides line up with TRBD2. After removal of 10 bases from V and 6 bases from J, the junction contained 9 bases not matched to a gene. This CDR3 is built from 14 residues. Germline V gene sequence: CDR1 MNHNS, CDR2 SASEGT. The chain's CDR3 is CAISSGSVAGELFF. As DNA, the CDR3 is TGTGCCATAAGTAGCGGGAGCGTTGCCGGGGAGCTGTTTTTT.

In its sample, this clonotype was seen a few times. V is TRBV7-6 and J is TRBJ2-1, with D perhaps TRBD1 (7 bases). The CDR3 totals 15 residues. Trimming pared 5 bases from V and 6 bases from J, leaving 17 bases between. Germline loops: CDR1 SGHVS, CDR2 FNYEAQ. CDR3 nucleotide sequence: TGTGCCAGCAGCCCTCGGAGGGGGCGAAGCAATGAGCAGTTCTTC. This codes for CASSPRRGRSNEQFF.

In this sample, this clonotype turned up a few times. This chain links TRBV7-3 with TRBJ2-2; 12 bases are a match to TRBD2. Germline CDR1 and CDR2: SGHTA and FQGTGA. With V trimmed by 3 bases and J by 0 bases, 5 bases remained unmatched. The CDR3 is made up of 18 amino acids. CDR3: CASSFLRLAGANTGELFF. For the CDR3, the DNA is TGTGCCAGCAGCTTCCTCCGACTAGCGGGAGCGAACACCGGGGAGCTGTTTTTT.

This clonotype was counted ten times or more. V gene TRBV12-3 or TRBV12-4 combines with J gene TRBJ2-1; 8 nucleotides agree with TRBD1. This CDR3 is 15 amino acids long. Trimming removed 5 bases from V and 7 bases from J; junction bases left unmatched: 10. CDR3 nucleotide sequence: TGTGCCAGCAGTCCAGGACAGGGTACGTGGAATGAGCAGTTCTTC. Its translation is CASSPGQGTWNEQFF.

This clonotype was seen ten or more times. This chain links TRBV28 with TRBJ1-4; the match to TRBD1 covers 7 bases. This CDR3 comprises 16 residues. CDR1 MDHEN and CDR2 SYDVKM come from the germline V gene. The ends lost 5 bases at V and 0 bases at J; junction bases unmatched: 6. In DNA form, the CDR3 reads TGTGCCAGCAGTAGGGACAGCCTTGCAACTAATGAAAAACTGTTTTTT. Its translation is CASSRDSLATNEKLFF.

This clonotype was counted many times. The chain has TRBV10-3 and TRBJ2-7, with 10 bases that match TRBD2. The CDR3 extends over 15 amino acids. Per germline, CDR1 ENHRY and CDR2 SYGVKD. The V gene end was trimmed by 6 bases and the J gene end by 3 bases; junction bases not matched to a gene: 8. CDR3: CAISEDSGGNYEQYF. DNA of the CDR3: TGTGCCATCAGCGAAGATAGCGGGGGGAACTACGAGCAGTACTTC.

The CDR3 reads CASSKRTLRYEQYF. The CDR3 bases are TGTGCCAGCAGCAAGCGGACCCTTCGATACGAGCAGTACTTC. The chain links TRBV7-2 to TRBJ2-7, with D perhaps matching TRBD2 (5 bases). CDR3 size: 14 residues. V dropped 5 bases and J dropped 4 bases, with 15 bases sitting between them. CDR1 is SGHTA and CDR2 is FQGNSA in the germline V gene.

This clonotype was picked up a small number of times. The gene calls are TRBV12-3 or TRBV12-4 and TRBJ2-7, with unresolved D. CDR3 size: 14 residues. V was shortened by 2 bases and J by 5 bases, with 13 bases between the two germline ends. In DNA, the CDR3 is TGTGCCAGCAGTTTACAGGCCCACAGTAACGAGCAGTACTTC. Its protein is CASSLQAHSNEQYF.